One sample yielded the 10 T cell receptor beta chains listed below, sequenced in a study of blood T cell repertoires in COVID-19. The table came from immunoSEQ multiplex PCR; TCRdb's copy has only in-frame clones and leaves some out. The sample carries some 120,000 clones, more than 80% recorded once. The sample comprised peripheral blood. The receptors derive from a woman aged 80 or over with COVID-19, enrolled during active disease.

This sequence joins TRBV6-2 or TRBV6-3 and TRBJ1-6; D might be TRBD1 (5 bases). This CDR3 has 14 amino acids. Germline V lookup: CDR1 MNHEY, CDR2 SVGEGT. V lost 2 bases and J 7 bases, leaving 9 bases between the germline ends. CDR3 region: CASSYVDTNSPLHF. For the CDR3, the DNA is TGTGCCAGCAGTTACGTGGACACGAATTCACCCCTCCACTTT.

The chain uses TRBV29-1 and TRBJ2-1; 7 nucleotides line up with TRBD1. V was pared by 6 bases and J by 5 bases, with 10 bases of the junction left unmatched. The CDR3 extends over 14 amino acids. The germline V gene has CDR1 SQVTM and CDR2 ANQGSEA. CDR3 amino acids: CSVAGGQANNEQFF. The CDR3 DNA follows: TGCAGCGTCGCCGGCGGACAGGCAAACAATGAGCAGTTCTTC.

The rearrangement joins TRBV5-6 to TRBJ2-2; the match to TRBD1 covers 7 bases. The CDR3 covers 16 residues. Germline V lookup: CDR1 SGHDT, CDR2 YYEEEE. V lost 4 bases to trimming and J lost 4 bases; unmatched junction nucleotides: 10. CDR3 in DNA: TGTGCCAGCAGCCCCACAGACAGGGCGGGCACCGGGGAGCTGTTTTTT. Translated, it gives CASSPTDRAGTGELFF.

This chain links TRBV6-2 or TRBV6-3 with TRBJ2-7; perhaps TRBD2 as D (6 bases). Germline assignment: CDR1 MNHEY and CDR2 SVGEGT. The CDR3 has 13 residues. V was cut by 4 bases and J by 5 bases, with 12 bases left in between. Here the CDR3 reads CASSSPTSHEQYF. Written as DNA, the CDR3 is TGTGCCAGCAGTTCCCCGACTAGTCACGAGCAGTACTTC.

The chain has TRBV19 and TRBJ2-7, with 9 bases identical to TRBD1. CDR1 LNHDA and CDR2 SQIVND come from the germline V gene (reference sequence). V shed 5 bases and J 1 base; nucleotides not matched to a gene: 6. This CDR3 is built from 15 residues. The CDR3 is CASSPGQGASYEQYF. As DNA, the CDR3 is TGTGCCAGTAGTCCGGGACAGGGTGCATCCTACGAGCAGTACTTC.

This clone was picked up a small number of times. This rearrangement joins TRBV28 to TRBJ2-7; TRBD2 agrees at 10 bases. Looked up from germline, CDR1 is MDHEN and CDR2 is SYDVKM. V lost 3 bases, J lost 6 bases, and 17 bases stayed unmatched. The CDR3 has 18 residues. The CDR3 here is CASSFWVAGGQRESEQYF. The DNA for the CDR3 is TGTGCCAGCAGTTTTTGGGTAGCGGGAGGCCAAAGAGAATCCGAGCAGTACTTC.

The CDR3 loop is CASSLAGLTSYNQPQHF. In DNA form, the CDR3 reads TGTGCCAGCAGCTTAGCGGGACTGACTTCCTACAATCAGCCCCAGCATTTT. The chain joins TRBV7-8 to TRBJ1-5; D may be TRBD1 (5 bases). V was clipped by 0 bases and J by 3 bases, with 15 bases between them. Germline CDR1 is SGHVS and CDR2 is FQNEAQ. The CDR3 is 17 residues long.

This sequence joins TRBV29-1 and TRBJ2-5; 10 positions agree with TRBD1. Losses at the gene ends were 4 bases for V and 4 bases for J; bases not matched to a gene: 3. The CDR3 has 13 amino acids. CDR1 and CDR2 (germline): SQVTM, ANQGSEA. CDR3 loop: CSVGGQGVETQYF. The CDR3, as DNA: TGCAGCGTTGGAGGACAGGGGGTAGAGACCCAGTACTTC.

V is TRBV28 and J is TRBJ1-2; 8 nucleotides align to TRBD1. Germline lookup yields CDR1 MDHEN and CDR2 SYDVKM. J lost 7 bases, V lost 6 bases, and 10 bases had no gene match. CDR3 length equals 14 residues. The CDR3 sequence is CASRSYRGESGYTF. CDR3 coding DNA: TGTGCCAGCAGGTCCTACAGGGGGGAGAGTGGCTACACCTTC.

The chain has TRBV5-1 and TRBJ2-7, with TRBD1 matching over 11 bases. This CDR3 contains 15 residues. Germline values: CDR1 SGHRS, CDR2 YFSETQ. Germline trimming cut 0 bases from V and 7 bases from J; bases unmatched to any gene: 6. The CDR3: CASSLAGGQGGEQYF. The CDR3 nucleotides read TGCGCCAGCAGCTTGGCCGGGGGACAGGGGGGAGAGCAGTACTTC.